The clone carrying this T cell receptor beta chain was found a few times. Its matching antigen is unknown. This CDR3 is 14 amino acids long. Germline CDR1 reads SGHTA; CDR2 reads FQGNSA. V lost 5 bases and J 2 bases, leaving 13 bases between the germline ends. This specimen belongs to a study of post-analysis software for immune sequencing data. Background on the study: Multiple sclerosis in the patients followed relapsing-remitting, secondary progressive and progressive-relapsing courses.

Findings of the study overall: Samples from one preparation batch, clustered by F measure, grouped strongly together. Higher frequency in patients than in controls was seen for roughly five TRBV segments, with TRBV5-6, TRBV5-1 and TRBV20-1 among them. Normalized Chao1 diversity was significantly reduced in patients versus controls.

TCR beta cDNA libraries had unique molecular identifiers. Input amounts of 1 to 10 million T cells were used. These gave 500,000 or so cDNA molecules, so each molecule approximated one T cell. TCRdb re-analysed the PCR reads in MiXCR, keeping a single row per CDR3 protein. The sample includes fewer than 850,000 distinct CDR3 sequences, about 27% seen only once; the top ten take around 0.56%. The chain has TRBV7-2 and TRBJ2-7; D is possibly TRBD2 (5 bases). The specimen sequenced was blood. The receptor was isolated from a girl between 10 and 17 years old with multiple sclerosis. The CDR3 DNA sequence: TGTGCCAGCAGCCGAACCAGCGGTCCCTACGAGCAGTACTTC. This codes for CASSRTSGPYEQYF.